This T cell receptor (beta chain) was sequenced during a study of identical twins. Findings and limits, study-wide: Reduced insertions were recorded for abundant cord blood beta clonotypes, with no such pattern in memory repertoires.

A single record per CDR3 protein comes from TCRdb applying MiXCR to the 5' RACE reads. The sample contains 410,000 or so distinct CDR3 sequences, about 18% of which appear only once. Concerning this clonotype: Its matching antigen is unknown.

The germline V and J ends were trimmed by 0 bases and 4 bases, with 13 bases remaining between them. CDR3 length: 16 residues. Sequences were obtained from naive T cells sorted from blood. The clonotype comes from a man aged 45-65 years in good health. The chain combines TRBV12-3 or TRBV12-4 with TRBJ1-5; a possible D gene is TRBD1 (5 bases). CDR3 sequence (DNA): TGTGCCAGCAGTTTAGCGCCAGGGCTGGGAAATCAGCCCCAGCATTTT. Translated, it gives CASSLAPGLGNQPQHF.